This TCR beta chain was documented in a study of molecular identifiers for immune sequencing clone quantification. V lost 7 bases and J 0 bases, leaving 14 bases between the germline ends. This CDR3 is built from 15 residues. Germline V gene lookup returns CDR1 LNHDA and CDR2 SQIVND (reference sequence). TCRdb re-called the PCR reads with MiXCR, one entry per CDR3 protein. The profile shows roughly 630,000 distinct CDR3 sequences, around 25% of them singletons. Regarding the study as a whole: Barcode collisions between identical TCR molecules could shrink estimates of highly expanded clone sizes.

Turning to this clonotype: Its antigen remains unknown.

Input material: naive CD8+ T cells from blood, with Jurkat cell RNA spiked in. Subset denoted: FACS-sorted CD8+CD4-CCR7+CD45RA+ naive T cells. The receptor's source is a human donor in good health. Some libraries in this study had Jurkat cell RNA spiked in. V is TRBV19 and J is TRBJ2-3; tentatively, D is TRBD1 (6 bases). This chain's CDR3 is CASIGTTTSTDTQYF. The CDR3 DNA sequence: TGTGCCAGTATAGGGACAACTACTAGCACAGATACGCAGTATTTT.